This TCR beta chain was sequenced for a study of human T cells and chemical hapten exposure. MiXCR, run by TCRdb on the RACE reads, gives a single entry per CDR3 protein. Seen here are fewer than 150,000 distinct CDR3 sequences, 12% observed once, and the top ten hold 1.1% to 1.5%. Trimming left V 2 bases short and J 5 bases short, with 11 bases between. This CDR3 comprises 14 residues. Germline CDR1 reads SGDLS; CDR2 reads YYNGEE. The sample's time point: patch test 2, 6 weeks after DPC sensitization. Treatment here: therapeutic diphenylcyclopropenone sensitization with weekly scalp DPC. This clonotype appeared a few times.

Sequences were derived from whole blood, sampled in connection with sensitization to the hapten diphenylcyclopropenone (DPC). The TCR comes from a woman in her forties or fifties with alopecia areata. Some clones in this sample may be carry-over from other donors' samples. The chain joins TRBV9 to TRBJ2-1; D not resolved. As DNA, the CDR3 is TGTGCCAGCAGCGTGCCTACTATCAACAATGAGCAGTTCTTC. Translating gives CASSVPTINNEQFF. Filled out from reference TRBV9 and TRBJ2-1, the complete variable domain reads DSGVTQTPKHLITATGQRVTLRCSPRSGDLSVYWYQQSLDQGLQFLIQYYNGEERAKGNILERFSAQQFPDLHSELNLSSLELGDSALYFCASSVPTINNEQFFGPGTRLTVL.